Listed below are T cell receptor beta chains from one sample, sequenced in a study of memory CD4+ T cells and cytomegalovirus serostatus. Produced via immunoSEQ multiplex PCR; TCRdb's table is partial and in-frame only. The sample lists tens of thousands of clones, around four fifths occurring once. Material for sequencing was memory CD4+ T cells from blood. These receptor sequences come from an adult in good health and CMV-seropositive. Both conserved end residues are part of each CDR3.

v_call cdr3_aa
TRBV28 CASSGSDGRNTEAFF
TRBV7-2 CASSPPGQGSPQHF
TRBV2 CASSGPGNTEAFF
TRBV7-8 CASSSSRLNVPRGEQFF
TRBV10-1 CARTRTSGALEQFF
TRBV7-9 CASSLESRSGAFF
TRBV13 CASSSSVDPLHF
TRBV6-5 CASSYSGVERGIEQFF
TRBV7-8 CASSQRPPPTDTQYF
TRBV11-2 CASTTYIAGVGETQYF
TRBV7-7 CASSLSFAGVETQYF
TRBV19 CASSTNGRQEEGGYTF
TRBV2 CASSQGLAGVSGETQYF
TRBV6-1 CASSEVGGREKLFF
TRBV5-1 CASSLAEGARGNTIYF
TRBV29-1 CSVVPRPYNEQFF
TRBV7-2 CASSFRTGGSTYEQYF
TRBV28 CASSLWSSRFHQPQHF
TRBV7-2 CASSPDPGVDSRTQYF
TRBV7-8 CASSRRRLVGELFF
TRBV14 CASSQGFYTQYF
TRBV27 CASSTGQNTGELFF
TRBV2 CASSELARANNYGYTF
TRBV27 CASSLIGGYTDTQYF
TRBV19 CASTPSGVTNTGELFF
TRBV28 CASSRDHFMPQHF
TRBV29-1 CSVEMAASYGYTF
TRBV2 CASSRQGNYGYTF
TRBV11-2 CASSYRGNEQFF